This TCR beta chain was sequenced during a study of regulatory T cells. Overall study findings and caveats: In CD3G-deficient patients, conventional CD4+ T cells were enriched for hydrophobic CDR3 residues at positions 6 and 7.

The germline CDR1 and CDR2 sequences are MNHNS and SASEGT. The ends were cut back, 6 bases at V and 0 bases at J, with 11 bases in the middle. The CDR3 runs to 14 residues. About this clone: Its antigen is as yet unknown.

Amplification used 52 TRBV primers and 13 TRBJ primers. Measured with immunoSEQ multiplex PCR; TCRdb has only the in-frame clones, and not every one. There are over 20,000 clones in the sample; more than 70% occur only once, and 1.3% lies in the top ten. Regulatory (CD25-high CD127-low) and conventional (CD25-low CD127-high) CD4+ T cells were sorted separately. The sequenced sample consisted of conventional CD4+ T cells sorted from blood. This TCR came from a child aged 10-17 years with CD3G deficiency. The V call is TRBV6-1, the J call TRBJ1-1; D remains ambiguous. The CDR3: CASSRTGLNTEAFF. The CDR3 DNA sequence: TGTGCCAGCAGCCGGACTGGATTGAACACTGAAGCTTTCTTT.